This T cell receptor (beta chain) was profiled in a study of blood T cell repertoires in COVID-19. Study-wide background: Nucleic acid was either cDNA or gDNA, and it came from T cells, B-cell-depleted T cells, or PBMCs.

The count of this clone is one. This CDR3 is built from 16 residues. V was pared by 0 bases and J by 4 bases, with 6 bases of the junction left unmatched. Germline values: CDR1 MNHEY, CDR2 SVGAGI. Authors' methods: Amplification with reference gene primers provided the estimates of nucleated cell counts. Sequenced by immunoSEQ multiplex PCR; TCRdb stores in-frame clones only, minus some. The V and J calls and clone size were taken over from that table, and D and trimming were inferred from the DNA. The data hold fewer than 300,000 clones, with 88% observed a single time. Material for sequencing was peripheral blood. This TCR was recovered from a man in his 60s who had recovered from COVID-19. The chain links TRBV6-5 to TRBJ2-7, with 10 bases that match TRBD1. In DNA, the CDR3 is TGTGCCAGCAGTTACTCGGATCCGGGACAGGGGTACGAGCAGTACTTC. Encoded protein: CASSYSDPGQGYEQYF.